This entry is about one T cell receptor (beta chain). What it binds is unknown. The sample originates from a study of T cell responses to AZD1222 COVID-19 vaccine. Sequencing was performed with immunoSEQ multiplex PCR; in TCRdb, only in-frame clones are kept and a portion is missing. The data show 160,000 or so clones, about 90% seen once. J was trimmed by 9 bases and V by 4 bases; bases with no gene match: 5. Germline V CDR1 and CDR2: LGHDT, YNNKEL (reference sequence). The CDR3 runs to 14 residues. Study-level results: Among spike-specific TCRs, nearly half reportedly target unmutated variant regions.

The genes are TRBV3-1 (or the pseudogene TRBV3-2) and TRBJ1-6, with 8 bases matching TRBD1. Sequences were derived from peripheral blood, sampled on day 0 of MenACWY control vaccination. The sequence derives from an adult in good health. The CDR3 region is CASSRTGMISPLHF. The CDR3 coding sequence is TGTGCCAGCAGCCGGACAGGGATGATTTCACCCCTCCACTTT.